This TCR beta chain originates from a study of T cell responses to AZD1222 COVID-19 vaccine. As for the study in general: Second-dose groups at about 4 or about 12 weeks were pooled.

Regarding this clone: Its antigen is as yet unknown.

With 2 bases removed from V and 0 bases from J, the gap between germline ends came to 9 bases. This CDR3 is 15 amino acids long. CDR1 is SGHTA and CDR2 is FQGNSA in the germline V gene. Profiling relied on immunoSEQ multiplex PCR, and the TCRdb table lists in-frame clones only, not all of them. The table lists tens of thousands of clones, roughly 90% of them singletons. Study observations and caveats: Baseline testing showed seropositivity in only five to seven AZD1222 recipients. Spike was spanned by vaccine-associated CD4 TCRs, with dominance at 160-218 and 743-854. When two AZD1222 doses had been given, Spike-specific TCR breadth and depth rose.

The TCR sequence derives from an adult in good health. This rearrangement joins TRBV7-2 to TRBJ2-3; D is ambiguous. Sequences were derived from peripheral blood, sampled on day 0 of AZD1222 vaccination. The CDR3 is CASSLSLPSTDTQYF. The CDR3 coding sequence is TGTGCCAGCAGCTTAAGTCTGCCCAGCACAGATACGCAGTATTTT. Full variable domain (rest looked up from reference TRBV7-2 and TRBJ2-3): GAGVSQSPSNKVTEKGKDVELRCDPISGHTALYWYRQSLGQGLEFLIYFQGNSAPDKSGLPSDRFSAERTGGSVSTLTIQRTQQEDSAVYLCASSLSLPSTDTQYFGPGTRLTVL.